This TCR beta chain was recovered during a study of cytomegalovirus exposure and HLA in healthy donors. The CDR3 is 15 residues long. The germline CDR1 and CDR2 sequences are SGHKS and YYEKEE (reference sequence). V shed 4 bases, J shed 4 bases, and the junction held 8 bases outside the gene matches. With 60 Vbeta and 13 Jbeta primers, the PCR was carried out. The table came from immunoSEQ multiplex PCR; TCRdb's copy has only in-frame clones and leaves some out. The sample carries about 150,000 clones, 70% to 80% recorded once. V and J are TRBV5-5 and TRBJ1-2, with TRBD1 matching 9 bases. The source is a middle-aged man in good health and CMV-seropositive. Sample: PBMCs. CDR3 nucleotide sequence: TGTGCCAGCAGCGCGGACAGGGGCGCCTTCTATGGCTACACCTTC. This sequence encodes CASSADRGAFYGYTF.